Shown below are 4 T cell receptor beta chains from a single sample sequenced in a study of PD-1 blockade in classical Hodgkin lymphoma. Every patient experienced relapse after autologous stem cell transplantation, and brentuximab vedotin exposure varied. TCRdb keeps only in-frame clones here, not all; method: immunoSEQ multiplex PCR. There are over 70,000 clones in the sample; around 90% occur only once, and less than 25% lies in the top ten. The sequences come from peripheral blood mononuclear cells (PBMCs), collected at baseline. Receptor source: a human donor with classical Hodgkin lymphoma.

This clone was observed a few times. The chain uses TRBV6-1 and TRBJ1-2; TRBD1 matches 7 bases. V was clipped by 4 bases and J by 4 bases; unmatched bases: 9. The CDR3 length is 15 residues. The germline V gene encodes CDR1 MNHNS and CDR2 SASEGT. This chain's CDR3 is CASSASGQHLYGYTF. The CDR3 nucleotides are TGTGCCAGCAGTGCGTCGGGACAGCATCTCTATGGCTACACCTTC.

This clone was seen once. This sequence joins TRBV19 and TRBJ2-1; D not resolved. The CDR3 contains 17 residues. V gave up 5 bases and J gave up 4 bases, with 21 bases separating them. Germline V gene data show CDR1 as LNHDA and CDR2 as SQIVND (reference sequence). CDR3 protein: CASSPRMGIAPYNEQFF. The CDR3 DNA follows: TGTGCCAGTAGTCCCCGGATGGGGATCGCCCCTTACAATGAGCAGTTCTTC.

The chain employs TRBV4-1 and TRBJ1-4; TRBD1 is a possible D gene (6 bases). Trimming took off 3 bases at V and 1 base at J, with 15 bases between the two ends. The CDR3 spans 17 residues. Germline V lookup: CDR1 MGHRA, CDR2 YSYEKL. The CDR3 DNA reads TGCGCCAGCAGCCAGTGGGCTTGGACAGAAACTAATGAAAAACTGTTTTTT. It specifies CASSQWAWTETNEKLFF.

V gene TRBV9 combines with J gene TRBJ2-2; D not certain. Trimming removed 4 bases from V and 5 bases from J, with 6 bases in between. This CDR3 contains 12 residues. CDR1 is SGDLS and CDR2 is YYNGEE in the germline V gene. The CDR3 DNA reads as TGTGCCAGCAGCCTACATACCGGGGAGCTGTTTTTT. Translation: CASSLHTGELFF. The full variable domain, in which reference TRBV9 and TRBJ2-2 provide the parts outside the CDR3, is DSGVTQTPKHLITATGQRVTLRCSPRSGDLSVYWYQQSLDQGLQFLIQYYNGEERAKGNILERFSAQQFPDLHSELNLSSLELGDSALYFCASSLHTGELFFGEGSRLTVL.